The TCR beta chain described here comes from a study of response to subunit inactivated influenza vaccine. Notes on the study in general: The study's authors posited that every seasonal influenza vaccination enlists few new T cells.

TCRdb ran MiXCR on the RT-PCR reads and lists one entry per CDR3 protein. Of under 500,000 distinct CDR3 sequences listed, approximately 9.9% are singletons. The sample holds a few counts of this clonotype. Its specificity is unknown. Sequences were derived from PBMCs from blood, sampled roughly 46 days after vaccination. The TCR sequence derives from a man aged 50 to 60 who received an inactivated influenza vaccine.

This chain's CDR3 is CASSQDRRDSGNTIYF. Here the CDR3 DNA reads TGCGCCAGCAGCCAAGATAGGCGAGATTCTGGAAACACCATATATTTT. The V and J genes are TRBV4-3 and TRBJ1-3; D gene ambiguous. Trimming removed 0 bases at V and 1 base at J, with 10 bases between. The CDR3 is 16 amino acids. Germline V gives CDR1 LGHNA, CDR2 YSLEER.